The rows below give T cell receptor beta chains drawn from one sample of a study of CD8+CD57+ T cells in acquired aplastic anemia. MiXCR, run by TCRdb on the reads, gives a single entry per CDR3 protein. The sample holds more than 100,000 distinct CDR3 sequences, around two fifths seen once. The specimen sequenced was sorted CD4+, CD8+, or CD8+CD57+ T cells (not recorded which) from PBMCs. All receptors come from a human donor in good health, serving as a control. Each CDR3 is given with its conserved first and last residue. The D gene is left open where the match is weak. The size entry is marked missing in some rows and otherwise reads once, few, many or a size class.

TRBV30,TRBD2,NA,TRBJ2-5,CAWTSGRARETQYF,TGTGCCTGGACCAGCGGGAGGGCCCGGGAGACCCAGTACTTC
TRBV5-5,NA,NA,TRBJ1-1,CASSFPTQKPNTEAFF,TGTGCCAGCAGCTTTCCAACACAGAAACCAAACACTGAAGCTTTCTTT
TRBV5-4,NA,NA,TRBJ2-5,CASSSPVIEETQYF,TGTGCCAGCAGCTCTCCAGTGATCGAAGAGACCCAGTACTTC
TRBV5-1,NA,many,TRBJ2-3,CASSLEGGALTDTQYF,TGCGCCAGCAGCTTGGAGGGGGGAGCCCTCACAGATACGCAGTATTTT
TRBV5-1,NA,NA,TRBJ2-1,CASSLSGEGYNEQFF,TGCGCCAGCAGCTTGTCGGGAGAGGGGTACAATGAGCAGTTCTTC
TRBV24-1,TRBD1,NA,TRBJ1-2,CATSDPGQTYGYTF,TGTGCCACCAGTGATCCGGGACAGACCTATGGCTACACCTTC
TRBV6-1,NA,many,TRBJ1-5,CASRLSTYSNQPQHF,TGTGCCAGCAGGTTGTCGACCTATAGCAATCAGCCCCAGCATTTT
TRBV7-9,TRBD1,many,TRBJ1-4,CASSRDRSNEKLFF,TGTGCCAGCAGCAGGGACAGATCTAATGAAAAACTGTTTTTT
TRBV5-1,TRBD2,many,TRBJ2-1,CASTGLASYNEQFF,TGCGCCAGCACGGGACTAGCGTCTTACAATGAGCAGTTCTTC
TRBV29-1,NA,NA,TRBJ2-1,CSVDGGNEQFF,TGCAGCGTTGATGGTGGTAATGAGCAGTTCTTC
TRBV15,NA,few,TRBJ1-6,CATSILGLNNSPLHF,TGTGCCACCAGCATCCTGGGCCTCAATAATTCACCCCTCCACTTT
TRBV7-9,TRBD1,NA,TRBJ1-2,CASSGDRAYGYTF,TGTGCCAGCAGCGGTGACAGGGCCTATGGCTACACCTTC
TRBV2,NA,few,TRBJ1-5,CASSVEGTGNQPQHF,TGTGCCAGCAGTGTGGAGGGGACCGGCAATCAGCCCCAGCATTTT
TRBV15,TRBD1,few,TRBJ1-5,CATSIGTGGNQPQHF,TGTGCCACCAGCATTGGGACAGGGGGAAATCAGCCCCAGCATTTT
TRBV11-3,TRBD1,few,TRBJ1-6,CASSSGGTDNSPLHF,TGTGCCAGCAGCTCAGGTGGGACAGATAATTCACCCCTCCACTTT
TRBV2,TRBD1,NA,TRBJ1-6,CASSGRTGPNSPLHF,TGTGCCAGCAGTGGGAGGACAGGGCCTAATTCACCCCTCCACTTT
TRBV5-4,NA,NA,TRBJ2-1,CASRSGPRQFF,TGTGCCAGCAGGTCGGGCCCCCGACAATTCTTC
TRBV20-1,TRBD1,many,TRBJ1-2,CSASSLGGLNYGYTF,TGCAGTGCTAGTTCCTTAGGGGGCCTCAACTATGGCTACACCTTC
TRBV30,NA,few,TRBJ1-2,CAWSADRKYGYTF,TGTGCCTGGAGTGCGGACAGAAAATATGGCTACACCTTC
TRBV18,TRBD2,few,TRBJ2-1,CASSPPTRAGDEQFF,TGTGCCAGCTCACCACCGACTAGGGCGGGGGATGAGCAGTTCTTC
TRBV24-1,NA,many,TRBJ2-4,CATSESPGVAKNIQYF,TGTGCCACCAGTGAATCTCCGGGGGTAGCCAAAAACATTCAGTACTTC
TRBV24-1,TRBD2,NA,TRBJ2-1,CATSDSSGTRVEQFF,TGTGCCACCAGTGACTCTAGCGGGACTAGGGTTGAGCAGTTCTTC
TRBV11-3,NA,many,TRBJ2-1,CASSLVTAVSYNEQFF,TGTGCCAGCAGCTTAGTAACAGCGGTATCCTACAATGAGCAGTTCTTC
TRBV10-1,TRBD1,many,TRBJ1-5,CASSEGQVNQPQHF,TGCGCCAGCAGTGAGGGACAGGTGAATCAGCCCCAGCATTTT
TRBV4-2,TRBD2,many,TRBJ2-7,CASSQGSASGSSVHEQYF,TGTGCCAGCAGCCAAGGGTCGGCTAGCGGGAGTTCGGTCCACGAGCAGTACTTC
TRBV18,TRBD2,NA,TRBJ2-3,CASSLKLSGSSTNSWYF,TGTGCCAGCTCACTAAAACTTAGCGGGAGCTCAACTAATTCGTGGTATTTT
TRBV12-3/TRBV12-4,NA,many,TRBJ1-1,CASSIMDTEAFF,TGTGCCAGCAGTATAATGGACACTGAAGCTTTCTTT
TRBV20-1,NA,once,TRBJ2-7,CSARDGAGPYEQYF,TGCAGTGCTAGAGATGGGGCGGGCCCCTACGAACAGTACTTC
TRBV7-2,NA,many,TRBJ2-5,CASSLWAQETQYF,TGTGCCAGCAGCTTATGGGCCCAAGAGACCCAGTACTTC
TRBV18,NA,many,TRBJ2-7,CASSPPRQGSEQYF,TGTGCCAGCTCACCACCTCGTCAGGGGAGCGAGCAGTACTTC
TRBV11-2,TRBD2,many,TRBJ2-3,CASRASGNRGDTQYF,TGTGCCAGCCGCGCTAGCGGGAACCGGGGGGATACGCAGTATTTT
TRBV3-1,NA,many,TRBJ1-6,CASSQRGGELRNSPLHF,TGTGCCAGCAGTCAAAGGGGAGGAGAACTTCGGAATTCACCCCTCCACTTT
TRBV10-2,TRBD2,NA,TRBJ2-3,CASSDRETSGGYF,TGCGCCAGCAGTGACAGGGAGACCTCGGGGGGGTATTTT
TRBV7-8,TRBD1,NA,TRBJ1-2,CASSSTGTNYGYTF,TGTGCCAGTAGCTCGACAGGGACGAACTATGGCTACACCTTC
TRBV12-3/TRBV12-4,NA,many,TRBJ1-4,CASSLRGLGDEKLFF,TGTGCCAGCAGTTTAAGGGGTTTAGGGGATGAAAAACTGTTTTTT
TRBV15,NA,NA,TRBJ1-2,CATSRDSLGQGNGYTF,TGTGCCACCAGCAGAGATTCTTTGGGGCAGGGTAATGGCTACACCTTC
TRBV24-1,NA,NA,TRBJ2-5,CATIRETQYF,TGTGCCACCATACGAGAGACCCAGTACTTC
TRBV19,NA,many,TRBJ1-5,CASSNSRQPQHF,TGTGCCAGTAGTAATAGTCGTCAGCCCCAGCATTTT
TRBV7-9,NA,many,TRBJ2-7,CASSPTTYDNEQYF,TGTGCCAGCAGCCCGACAACCTATGATAACGAGCAGTACTTC
TRBV19,NA,NA,TRBJ2-7,CASSTRPTGFYEQYF,TGTGCCAGTAGTACCAGACCGACAGGATTCTACGAGCAGTACTTC
TRBV4-1,TRBD1,NA,TRBJ1-4,CASSQERTGASSTNGKLFF,TGCGCCAGCAGCCAAGAAAGGACAGGGGCTTCTTCAACTAATGGAAAACTGTTTTTT
TRBV7-2,NA,NA,TRBJ2-3,CASSLTMVPDTQYF,TGTGCCAGCAGCTTAACGATGGTGCCAGATACGCAGTATTTT
TRBV29-1,NA,few,TRBJ2-2,CSVGQSSGELFF,TGCAGCGTTGGCCAGAGTTCCGGGGAGCTGTTTTTT
TRBV15,NA,NA,TRBJ2-1,CACRDAPHNGQFF,TGTGCCTGCCGGGACGCGCCTCACAATGGGCAGTTCTTC
TRBV4-2,TRBD2,NA,TRBJ2-5,CASSYGTSEGETQYF,TGTGCCAGCAGCTACGGGACTAGCGAGGGAGAGACCCAGTACTTC
TRBV5-1,NA,many,TRBJ1-1,CASSQSGQWGTEAFF,TGCGCCAGCAGCCAGAGTGGACAGTGGGGAACTGAAGCTTTCTTT
TRBV19,NA,NA,TRBJ2-2,CASSPPWIAGELFF,TGTGCCAGTAGTCCTCCGTGGATCGCTGGGGAGCTGTTTTTT
TRBV19,NA,few,TRBJ2-1,CASNGLVALHNEQFF,TGTGCCAGTAATGGGCTAGTTGCCCTGCACAATGAGCAGTTCTTC
TRBV19,TRBD1,many,TRBJ2-4,CASTRTGVAKNIQYF,TGTGCCAGTACGAGGACAGGGGTAGCCAAAAACATTCAGTACTTC
TRBV11-2,TRBD2,NA,TRBJ2-1,CASSPRGLAGGDEQFF,TGTGCCAGCAGCCCCCGTGGGCTAGCGGGAGGCGATGAGCAGTTCTTC
TRBV19,NA,NA,TRBJ1-6,CASSIVGTTSPLHF,TGTGCCAGTAGTATAGTGGGGACAACTTCACCCCTCCACTTT
TRBV9,NA,NA,TRBJ1-1,CASSVGSREAFF,TGTGCCAGCAGCGTAGGCAGTCGTGAAGCTTTCTTT
TRBV9,NA,many,TRBJ1-1,CASSVAWDGPEAFF,TGTGCCAGCAGCGTAGCCTGGGACGGTCCTGAAGCTTTCTTT
TRBV7-2,NA,NA,TRBJ2-3,CASRGGDTQYF,TGTGCCAGCAGGGGGGGCGATACGCAGTATTTT
TRBV4-2,NA,many,TRBJ2-7,CASSTNTVGRLNYEQYF,TGTGCCAGCAGCACCAACACCGTTGGGAGACTAAACTACGAGCAGTACTTC
TRBV4-2,TRBD2,many,TRBJ2-1,CASSQPLAVWKVQFF,TGTGCCAGCAGCCAACCCCTAGCGGTCTGGAAGGTGCAGTTCTTC
TRBV7-9,NA,few,TRBJ2-5,CASSPGTETQYF,TGTGCCAGCAGCCCGGGCACGGAGACCCAGTACTTC
TRBV6-1,NA,many,TRBJ1-2,CASRQGSTYGYTF,TGTGCCAGCAGGCAGGGGAGCACTTATGGCTACACCTTC
TRBV5-5,TRBD1,many,TRBJ1-2,CASSATTGFAYGYTF,TGTGCCAGCAGCGCTACGACAGGGTTTGCCTATGGCTACACCTTC
TRBV7-9,NA,NA,TRBJ2-3,CASSLDSPLDTQYF,TGTGCCAGCAGCTTAGATTCACCCTTAGATACGCAGTATTTT